This is a list of T cell receptor beta chains from one sample in a study of blood T cell repertoires in COVID-19. TCRdb's table, derived via immunoSEQ multiplex PCR, lists solely in-frame clones and lacks some. The sample carries roughly 380,000 clones, roughly 85% recorded once. Sequenced: peripheral blood. These receptors originate from a woman aged 18-29 years with acute or convalescent COVID-19. CDR3s include the opening cysteine and the closing phenylalanine or tryptophan. Each record gives: D gene, V gene, J gene, clone size, CDR3 DNA, CDR3 protein. D genes are given only for firm matches. Clone size appears in some rows only: once, few, many, or a class for an expanded clone.

d_gene: -
v_gene: TRBV19
j_gene: TRBJ2-7
abundance: -
CDR3nt: TGTGCCAGTAGCTCTGCTGTTAGCGGCTACGAGCAGTACTTC
CDR3aa: CASSSAVSGYEQYF

d_gene: -
v_gene: TRBV4-1
j_gene: TRBJ2-5
abundance: -
CDR3nt: TGCGCCAGCAGCCAACCTTACAGGGCCCAAGAGACCCAGTACTTC
CDR3aa: CASSQPYRAQETQYF

d_gene: TRBD1
v_gene: TRBV5-4
j_gene: TRBJ2-7
abundance: -
CDR3nt: TGTGCCAGCAGCTTGTGGGACAGGGGCCACGAGCAGTACTTC
CDR3aa: CASSLWDRGHEQYF

d_gene: -
v_gene: TRBV12-5
j_gene: TRBJ1-3
abundance: once
CDR3nt: TGTGCTAGTGGTTTGGTAGGAGAGTGGGTCTCTGGAAACACCATATATTTT
CDR3aa: CASGLVGEWVSGNTIYF

d_gene: TRBD1
v_gene: TRBV4-1
j_gene: TRBJ1-1
abundance: -
CDR3nt: TGCGCCAGCAGCCCCGGGACAGCCAACACTGAAGCTTTCTTT
CDR3aa: CASSPGTANTEAFF

d_gene: -
v_gene: TRBV12-5
j_gene: TRBJ2-7
abundance: few
CDR3nt: TGTGCTAGTGGACCTGGACAGCCACTCTCCTACGAGCAGTACTTC
CDR3aa: CASGPGQPLSYEQYF

d_gene: TRBD1
v_gene: TRBV28
j_gene: TRBJ1-4
abundance: -
CDR3nt: TGTGCCAGCAGTTCACCACAGGGGGCGCAGGACGGTGAAAAACTGTTTTTT
CDR3aa: CASSSPQGAQDGEKLFF

d_gene: -
v_gene: TRBV19
j_gene: TRBJ2-1
abundance: -
CDR3nt: TGTGCCAGTAGTCGCTGGACGGGGGACAATGAGCAGTTCTTC
CDR3aa: CASSRWTGDNEQFF

d_gene: TRBD2
v_gene: TRBV4-1
j_gene: TRBJ2-5
abundance: -
CDR3nt: TGCGCCAGCAGCCAAGACGGGACTAGTCGGGAGACCCAGTACTTC
CDR3aa: CASSQDGTSRETQYF

d_gene: -
v_gene: TRBV4-1
j_gene: TRBJ1-5
abundance: few
CDR3nt: TGCGCCAGCAGCCCTACCACGCCTACGAATCAGCCCCAGCATTTT
CDR3aa: CASSPTTPTNQPQHF